Listed below are T cell receptor beta chains from one sample, sequenced in a study of T cell responses to AZD1222 COVID-19 vaccine. TCRdb's table, derived via immunoSEQ multiplex PCR, lists solely in-frame clones and lacks some. The sample has about 92,000 clones; approximately 84% are singletons. The sample consisted of peripheral blood, taken on day 0 of AZD1222 vaccination. The receptors originated from an adult in good health. Both conserved end residues are part of each CDR3. Each record gives: D gene, V gene, clone size, J gene, CDR3 DNA, CDR3 protein. D genes are given only for firm matches. Some rows have no size entry. The others give once, few or many, or a class for an expanded clone.

>TRBD2|TRBV6-5|NA|TRBJ2-2
TGTGCCAGCAGTTACGTCCGGGGGGGCACCGGGGAGCTGTTTTTT
CASSYVRGGTGELFF
>NA|TRBV30|NA|TRBJ1-1
TGTGCCTGGAGTGTAGGGGAAGGTGAAGCTTTCTTT
CAWSVGEGEAFF
>TRBD1|TRBV5-1|once|TRBJ2-1
TGCGCCAGCACCCAAGGGGGCCGAAACGTCAATGAGCAGTTCTTC
CASTQGGRNVNEQFF
>TRBD1|TRBV27|NA|TRBJ1-5
TGTGCCAGCAGTAAGGACAGGGCTTATGGTGAGGATCAGCCCCAGCATTTT
CASSKDRAYGEDQPQHF
>NA|TRBV7-2|NA|TRBJ2-7
TGTGCCAGCAGCCCGGGACGGGTCTACTACGAGCAGTACTTC
CASSPGRVYYEQYF
>NA|TRBV10-1|NA|TRBJ1-1
TGCGCCAGCGGAGTGTCCCACCTAGGACCTGAAGCTTTCTTT
CASGVSHLGPEAFF
>NA|TRBV28|NA|TRBJ1-1
TGTGCCAGCAGTTTATGGCGGAGGGACGTTTCTAGGGGAACTGAAGCTTTCTTT
CASSLWRRDVSRGTEAFF
>TRBD2|TRBV7-9|NA|TRBJ2-7
TGTGCCAGCAGCTCAACTAGCGCCGGGGACGAGCAGTACTTC
CASSSTSAGDEQYF
>NA|TRBV27|NA|TRBJ1-1
TGTGCCAGCAGTTCAGCGGGGAGACCCTTCAGCACTGAAGCTTTCTTT
CASSSAGRPFSTEAFF
>NA|TRBV13|NA|TRBJ2-3
TGTGCCAGCAGCTTAGAGCCGGGTACGCAGTATTTT
CASSLEPGTQYF
>TRBD1|TRBV4-1|NA|TRBJ1-5
TGCGCCAGCAGCCAAGATATACAGGGGAATCTGCCCCAGCATTTT
CASSQDIQGNLPQHF
>TRBD2|TRBV6-1|NA|TRBJ2-7
TGTGCCAGCAGGGAAACGACTAGCGGTAGCTCCTACGAGCAGTACTTC
CASRETTSGSSYEQYF
>NA|TRBV25-1|NA|TRBJ2-5
TGTGCCAGCAGTGAAACGGCCGCCCGGGGTGAGACCCAGTACTTC
CASSETAARGETQYF
>TRBD2|TRBV19|NA|TRBJ2-7
TGTGCCAGTAGTTCGAGACTAGCTTTGGAATACGAGCAGTACTTC
CASSSRLALEYEQYF
>TRBD1|TRBV3-1/TRBV3-2|NA|TRBJ1-6
TGTGCCAGCAGCCCCGGGACAGGGGGCCCACCCCTCCACTTT
CASSPGTGGPPLHF
>NA|TRBV21-1|NA|TRBJ2-7
TGCGTCAGCGGGTTTAAAGCCTACGAGCAGTACTTC
CVSGFKAYEQYF
>TRBD1|TRBV7-3|NA|TRBJ1-2
TGTGCCAGCAGCTCCGGGACAGATCTTAACTATGGCTACACCTTC
CASSSGTDLNYGYTF
>NA|TRBV20-1|NA|TRBJ2-7
TGCAGTGCTAGAGGGCCGTACGAGCAGTACTTC
CSARGPYEQYF
>NA|TRBV6-5|NA|TRBJ1-3
TGTGCCAGCAGTTTACAGGGTTCTGGAAACACCATATATTTT
CASSLQGSGNTIYF
>TRBD2|TRBV10-3|NA|TRBJ2-1
TGTGCCATCAGGGGGACTAGCGGGATGTCCTACAATGAGCAGTTCTTC
CAIRGTSGMSYNEQFF
>NA|TRBV7-9|NA|TRBJ2-1
TGTGCCAGCAGGGCTGGGCAGACCAATGAGCAGTTCTTC
CASRAGQTNEQFF
>TRBD2|TRBV3-1/TRBV3-2|NA|TRBJ2-5
TGTGCCAGCGAGAGGACTAGCGGGGGTGCGGGTCCGAAGACCCAGTACTTC
CASERTSGGAGPKTQYF
>NA|TRBV4-1|NA|TRBJ1-1
TGCGCCAGCAGCCAAGGACGGTTAATGAACACTGAAGCTTTCTTT
CASSQGRLMNTEAFF
>TRBD1|TRBV7-9|NA|TRBJ2-2
TGTGCCAGCAGTAAATCCGGGACAGGATCCACCGGGGAGCTGTTTTTT
CASSKSGTGSTGELFF
>NA|TRBV11-2|NA|TRBJ1-1
TGTGCCAGCAGCTTAGGGGGAGTTAACACTGAAGCTTTCTTT
CASSLGGVNTEAFF
>TRBD2|TRBV29-1|NA|TRBJ2-7
TGCAGCGCCAGTTGGGTTAGCGGGAGTCCCGAGCAGTACTTC
CSASWVSGSPEQYF
>NA|TRBV12-5|NA|TRBJ2-1
TGTGCTAGTGGTAGCGATTTCGGGAATGAGCAGTTCTTC
CASGSDFGNEQFF
>TRBD2|TRBV29-1|few|TRBJ2-1
TGCAGCGTTGGAGAGGCTAGCGGTGTCGATGAGCAGTTCTTC
CSVGEASGVDEQFF
>NA|TRBV20-1|NA|TRBJ1-5
TGCAGTGCTATTGAGGGTATGAGCAATCAGCCCCAGCATTTT
CSAIEGMSNQPQHF
>NA|TRBV5-1|NA|TRBJ1-3
TGCGCCAGCAGCTTGGTCGGTGTCTCTGGAAACACCATATATTTT
CASSLVGVSGNTIYF
>TRBD2|TRBV11-2|NA|TRBJ2-1
TGTGCCAGCAGCTTATTTCTGGCGGGAGGGAGCAATGAGCAGTTCTTC
CASSLFLAGGSNEQFF
>NA|TRBV12-3/TRBV12-4|NA|TRBJ1-1
TGTGCCAGCACCTTGACAGGGAACACTGAAGCTTTCTTT
CASTLTGNTEAFF
>NA|TRBV12-3/TRBV12-4|NA|TRBJ1-6
TGTGCCAGCAGGATACAGGTTAATTCACCCCTCCACTTT
CASRIQVNSPLHF
>TRBD1|TRBV5-6|NA|TRBJ1-5
TGTGCCAGCAGCTTGGCGGGACAGAGCAATCAGCCCCAGCATTTT
CASSLAGQSNQPQHF
>NA|TRBV18|NA|TRBJ1-4
TGTGCCAGCTCACCACCCGATGAAAAACTGTTTTTT
CASSPPDEKLFF
>NA|TRBV7-8|NA|TRBJ1-5
TGTGCCAGCAGGCCTGCGGGGGGAGGCAACAATCAGCCCCAGCATTTT
CASRPAGGGNNQPQHF
>NA|TRBV3-1/TRBV3-2|NA|TRBJ1-2
TGTGCCAGCAGCCAAGCTCGGACACAGAACTATGGCTACACCTTC
CASSQARTQNYGYTF
>NA|TRBV10-2|NA|TRBJ1-3
TGCGCCAGCAGTGAACTAAGGTCTACTGGAAACACCATATATTTT
CASSELRSTGNTIYF
>NA|TRBV7-3|NA|TRBJ2-7
TGTGCCAGCAGCTTAACCGGCCAGGGGAGCGCCGAGCAGTACTTC
CASSLTGQGSAEQYF
>NA|TRBV27|NA|TRBJ1-2
TGTGCCAGCAGTTTACCCCCGCGGGCCTTGGGGGCCCTTGGCTACACCTTC
CASSLPPRALGALGYTF
>NA|TRBV7-2|NA|TRBJ2-3
TGTGCCAGCAGCTTAAATGGGGGGATGGCAGATACGCAGTATTTT
CASSLNGGMADTQYF
>NA|TRBV2|NA|TRBJ2-7
TGTGCCAGCAGCCAACCCGGGGGTAGCTCCTACGAGCAGTACTTC
CASSQPGGSSYEQYF
>TRBD1|TRBV19|NA|TRBJ2-1
TGTGCCATCTCGACAGGGGGGTTGGACAATGAGCAGTTCTTC
CAISTGGLDNEQFF
>NA|TRBV2|NA|TRBJ1-2
TGTGCCAGCAGTGAAGCGGGGGCAGGGCTCTATGGCTACACCTTC
CASSEAGAGLYGYTF
>NA|TRBV6-6|NA|TRBJ2-3
TGTGCCAGCAAAGCCCCCGGGGGATTGGATACGCAGTATTTT
CASKAPGGLDTQYF
>NA|TRBV5-1|NA|TRBJ2-1
TGCGCCAGCAGCTTGAGGACCGGGGGTGTTCTCAATGAGCAGTTCTTC
CASSLRTGGVLNEQFF
>NA|TRBV5-4|once|TRBJ1-1
TGTGCCAGCAGCTTGGGGACCTTGGGCTTCAACACTGAAGCTTTCTTT
CASSLGTLGFNTEAFF
>NA|TRBV19|few|TRBJ2-2
TGTGCCAGTAGTATCAGGGAGTATGCCGGGGAGCTGTTTTTT
CASSIREYAGELFF
>NA|TRBV30|NA|TRBJ1-1
TGTGCCTTCTCAAAGACGTCTAACACTGAAGCTTTCTTT
CAFSKTSNTEAFF
>NA|TRBV3-1/TRBV3-2|NA|TRBJ1-2
TGTGCCAGCAGCCAAGATCTTTCAGTCCCTAACTATGGCTACACCTTC
CASSQDLSVPNYGYTF
>NA|TRBV19|NA|TRBJ1-1
TGTGCCAGTAGTTCCCTACAGCTGAACACTGAAGCTTTCTTT
CASSSLQLNTEAFF
>TRBD1|TRBV7-8|NA|TRBJ1-3
TGTGCCAGCAGTCAGACAGGGGGCGCGTCCGGAAACACCATATATTTT
CASSQTGGASGNTIYF
>NA|TRBV19|NA|TRBJ2-3
TGTGCCAGTAGTATAGATCTGGGGAGTCCCACGCAGTATTTT
CASSIDLGSPTQYF
>TRBD2|TRBV7-9|NA|TRBJ2-1
TGTGCCAGCAGCTTAACGACTAGCGGGAGTGGTTACAATGAGCAGTTCTTC
CASSLTTSGSGYNEQFF
>NA|TRBV5-4|NA|TRBJ2-5
TGTGCCAGCAGCAACGGACCCACCCGAGAGACCCAGTACTTC
CASSNGPTRETQYF
>TRBD1|TRBV19|NA|TRBJ1-1
TGTGCCAGTAGTATACGGGACAGGGGGAACACTGAAGCTTTCTTT
CASSIRDRGNTEAFF
>NA|TRBV19|once|TRBJ2-7
TGTGCCAGTAGTATAGCCGTCCAGCGCTCCTACGAGCAGTACTTC
CASSIAVQRSYEQYF